This entry lists 17 T cell receptor beta chains sequenced from one sample in a study of cytomegalovirus exposure and HLA in healthy donors. Sequencing was performed with immunoSEQ multiplex PCR; in TCRdb, only in-frame clones are kept and a portion is missing. The table shows 150,000 to 200,000 clones, with roughly 89% occurring only once. Sequencing was done on a sample of PBMCs. These receptors all come from a woman younger than 35 in good health and CMV-seropositive.

V gene TRBV10-3 combines with J gene TRBJ2-7; unclear D gene. The V and J ends lost 0 bases and 6 bases respectively, with 6 bases between them. Germline CDR1 reads ENHRY; CDR2 reads SYGVKD. The CDR3 has 12 amino acids. The CDR3 sequence is CAISESKLEQYF. The CDR3 DNA follows: TGTGCCATCAGTGAGTCGAAGCTCGAGCAGTACTTC.

This clone was counted only a few times. The chain employs TRBV4-2 and TRBJ2-7; TRBD2 agrees at 10 bases. The CDR3 is 17 amino acids. Germline values: CDR1 LGHNA, CDR2 YNFKEQ. The trim removed 1 base at V and 5 bases at J, leaving 11 bases unmatched. The CDR3 spells CASSQVGPSGSAHEQYF. The CDR3 DNA reads as TGTGCCAGCAGCCAAGTGGGACCTAGCGGGAGTGCCCACGAGCAGTACTTC.

This sequence joins TRBV11-1 and TRBJ1-1; D remains unclear. Germline V gene lookup returns CDR1 SGHAT and CDR2 FQDESV (reference sequence). V was trimmed by 3 bases and J by 3 bases, leaving 20 bases between them. The CDR3 contains 17 residues. CDR3 DNA sequence: TGTGCCAGCAGCTTCACCCGTTTGAACGGGGTGGACACTGAAGCTTTCTTT. It codes for CASSFTRLNGVDTEAFF.

The rearrangement links TRBV5-1 to TRBJ2-3; D gene ambiguous. There are 14 residues in the CDR3. Germline lookup yields CDR1 SGHRS and CDR2 YFSETQ. The ends were cut back, 1 base at V and 0 bases at J, with 6 bases in the middle. The CDR3 region has the DNA TGCGCCAGCAGCTTGACAGTCAGCACAGATACGCAGTATTTT. It translates to CASSLTVSTDTQYF.

The rearrangement joins TRBV7-4 to TRBJ2-7; a weak D match, TRBD2 (6 bases). The ends were cut back, 6 bases at V and 0 bases at J, with 33 bases in the middle. Germline V CDR1 and CDR2: SGHVT, SQSDAQ. The CDR3 contains 21 residues. The CDR3 sequence is CASRRPGLTIPLVRSSYEQYF. CDR3 bases: TGTGCCAGCAGACGCCCGGGACTTACTATACCATTAGTCAGGAGCTCCTACGAGCAGTACTTC. Based on the CDR3 plus reference TRBV7-4 and TRBJ2-7, the full variable domain is GAGVSQSPRYKVAKRGRDVALRCDSISGHVTLYWYRQTLGQGSEVLTYSQSDAQRDKSGRPSGRFSAERPERSVSTLKIQRTEQGDSAVYLCASRRPGLTIPLVRSSYEQYFGPGTRLTVT.

The chain recombines TRBV7-6 with TRBJ2-1, with 9 bases that match TRBD2. The germline V gene has CDR1 SGHVS and CDR2 FNYEAQ. This CDR3 is built from 15 residues. V lost 1 base and J lost 10; bases outside the gene matches: 8. The CDR3 here is CASSLGGTSLREQFF. The DNA of the CDR3 is TGTGCCAGCAGCTTAGGTGGGACTAGCCTCCGGGAGCAGTTCTTC. The full variable domain, its missing parts supplied by reference TRBV7-6 and TRBJ2-1, is GAGVSQSPRYKVTKRGQDVALRCDPISGHVSLYWYRQALGQGPEFLTYFNYEAQQDKSGLPNDRFSAERPEGSISTLTIQRTEQRDSAMYRCASSLGGTSLREQFFGPGTRLTVL.

The V gene is TRBV6-5, the J gene TRBJ1-1; D may be TRBD1 (6 bases). V lost 2 bases to trimming and J lost 3 bases, with 7 bases between them. The CDR3 extends over 13 amino acids. The germline V gene has CDR1 MNHEY and CDR2 SVGAGI. CDR3: CASSYHRDTEAFF. The CDR3 DNA sequence: TGTGCCAGCAGTTACCACAGGGACACTGAAGCTTTCTTT.

V usage is TRBV5-1 and J usage is TRBJ2-3; 8 positions match TRBD1. CDR1 is SGHRS, CDR2 YFSETQ, per germline. The CDR3 contains 14 residues. After removal of 3 bases from V and 6 bases from J, the junction contained 6 bases not matched to a gene. In DNA, the CDR3 is TGCGCCAGCAGCTCAGGACAGGGTTGGGATACGCAGTATTTT. It codes for CASSSGQGWDTQYF.

The rearrangement joins TRBV2 to TRBJ1-3; a possible D gene is TRBD1 (6 bases). This CDR3 is 14 amino acids long. Looked up from germline, CDR1 is SNHLY and CDR2 is FYNNEI. Trimming took off 3 bases at V and 2 bases at J, with 8 bases between the two ends. The CDR3, as DNA: TGTGCCAGCAGTGATTACAGGGCTGGAAACACCATATATTTT. Residues: CASSDYRAGNTIYF.

The chain employs TRBV5-1 and TRBJ2-1, with TRBD2 identical over 14 bases. The CDR3 is 16 amino acids. CDR1 is SGHRS, CDR2 YFSETQ, per germline. After removal of 2 bases from V and 4 bases from J, the junction contained 2 bases not matched to a gene. Here the CDR3 DNA reads TGCGCCAGCAGCTTCGGACTAGCGGGGGGATACAATGAGCAGTTCTTC. This gives the protein CASSFGLAGGYNEQFF.

The chain carries TRBV7-2 and TRBJ1-5; perhaps TRBD1 as D (5 bases). The V end lost 5 bases, the J end lost 4 bases, and 9 bases lay between the germline ends. The germline gives CDR1 SGHTA, CDR2 FQGNSA. This CDR3 has 13 amino acids. Here the CDR3 DNA reads TGTGCCAGCAGCCGGGGGTTGAATCAGCCCCAGCATTTT. This translates into CASSRGLNQPQHF.

This rearrangement joins TRBV7-9 to TRBJ1-1, with D hard to call. The V and J ends lost 1 base and 0 bases respectively, with 12 bases between them. Germline loops: CDR1 SEHNR, CDR2 FQNEAQ (reference sequence). This CDR3 has 16 residues. CDR3 loop: CASSLGPTPMNTEAFF. The CDR3 nucleotides read TGTGCCAGCAGCTTAGGGCCGACACCCATGAACACTGAAGCTTTCTTT.

The CDR3 reads CASSDKQGEQYF. The DNA of the CDR3 is TGTGCCAGCAGCGACAAACAGGGAGAGCAGTACTTC. The chain couples TRBV5-4 to TRBJ2-7; maybe TRBD1 (6 bases). CDR3 length equals 12 residues. V was shortened by 4 bases and J by 7 bases, with 12 bases between the two germline ends. Germline assignment: CDR1 SGHNT and CDR2 YYREEE (reference sequence). Looking up the rest from reference TRBV5-4 and TRBJ2-7 gives the full variable domain: ETGVTQSPTHLIKTRGQQVTLRCSSQSGHNTVSWYQQALGQGPQFIFQYYREEENGRGNFPPRFSGLQFPNYSSELNVNALELDDSALYLCASSDKQGEQYFGPGTRLTVT.

This chain links TRBV18 with TRBJ2-7; TRBD2 matches at 11 bases. The CDR3 contains 17 residues. With 5 bases clipped from V and 3 bases from J, the junction kept 12 bases outside the gene matches. The germline V gene has CDR1 KGHSH and CDR2 LQKENI. CDR3 DNA: TGTGCCAGCTCATCCTACACGACCGGGACTAGCGGCTACGAGCAGTACTTC. Protein product: CASSSYTTGTSGYEQYF.

V and J are TRBV19 and TRBJ1-5; tentative D call: TRBD1 (5 bases). Trimming removed 2 bases from V and 9 bases from J, with 14 bases in between. The V gene's germline CDR1 is LNHDA and CDR2 SQIVND (reference sequence). The CDR3 covers 14 residues. This chain's CDR3 is CASSIQGIVSPQHF. The DNA of the CDR3 is TGTGCCAGTAGTATACAGGGAATAGTGTCGCCCCAGCATTTT.

Only one count was recorded for this clone. This chain uses TRBV2 with TRBJ2-7, with 10 positions matching TRBD2. The CDR3 covers 16 residues. Per the germline V gene, CDR1 is SNHLY and CDR2 is FYNNEI. The ends lost 7 bases at V and 6 bases at J; junction bases unmatched: 15. The CDR3 loop reads CASNPAASGRIPEQYF. DNA of the CDR3: TGTGCCAGCAACCCGGCGGCTAGCGGGAGAATTCCCGAGCAGTACTTC.

CDR3 region: CASSSSGGAWQPQHF. In DNA form, the CDR3 reads TGTGCCAGCAGCTCCTCAGGGGGCGCGTGGCAGCCCCAGCATTTT. The chain uses TRBV7-9 and TRBJ1-5; 8 bases match TRBD1. V lost 4 bases, J lost 7 bases, and 9 bases stayed unmatched. The CDR3 loop spans 15 amino acids. Germline lookup yields CDR1 SEHNR and CDR2 FQNEAQ (reference sequence).